Below, 2 T cell receptor beta chains from the same sample are listed, as sequenced in a study of blood T cell repertoires in COVID-19. Sequencing used immunoSEQ multiplex PCR; TCRdb keeps in-frame clones, though not all of them. This sample has some 350,000 clones, with roughly 87% found just once. Specimen: PBMCs or T cells enriched from blood (not recorded which). The receptors originated from a woman aged 25 to 39 who had recovered from COVID-19.

There are a few counts of this clone. This chain links TRBV7-2 with TRBJ2-2; D remains ambiguous. V dropped 7 bases and J dropped 4 bases, with 13 bases sitting between them. Looked up from germline, CDR1 is SGHTA and CDR2 is FQGNSA. CDR3 length: 14 amino acids. CDR3 loop: CASKYGSGTGELFF. In DNA, the CDR3 is TGTGCCAGCAAATACGGTTCGGGCACCGGGGAGCTGTTTTTT.

The rearrangement joins TRBV6-5 to TRBJ1-2; a possible D gene is TRBD1 (6 bases). Germline V gene lookup returns CDR1 MNHEY and CDR2 SVGAGI. V was clipped by 6 bases and J by 4 bases, with 12 bases between them. The CDR3 runs 13 residues. CDR3 nucleotides: TGTGCCAGCAGCATCGGGACACCCTATGGCTACACCTTC. It specifies CASSIGTPYGYTF.